The 18 T cell receptor beta chains below all came from one sample that was sequenced in a study of shared clonotypes between healthy human individuals. Sequencing was performed with immunoSEQ multiplex PCR; in TCRdb, only in-frame clones are kept and a portion is missing. The data contain about 1,500,000 clones, roughly 96% of them singletons. Sequencing used naive CD4+ T cells sorted from blood. Indicated subset: CD45RA+ positively selected. The source is a man under 40 in good health.

The rearrangement links TRBV5-4 to TRBJ2-7; D might be TRBD1 (5 bases). Germline values: CDR1 SGHNT, CDR2 YYREEE (reference sequence). Trimming pared 3 bases from V and 4 bases from J, leaving 8 bases between. CDR3 size: 12 residues. CDR3 region: CASSSDRYEQYF. The CDR3 DNA reads as TGTGCCAGCAGCTCCGACAGATACGAGCAGTACTTC.

This chain joins TRBV5-1 and TRBJ2-1; D not certain. CDR1 is SGHRS and CDR2 is YFSETQ in the germline V gene. The CDR3 is 15 amino acids. V lost 2 bases, J lost 0 bases, and 9 bases lay in between. The CDR3 DNA follows: TGCGCCAGCAGCTTCTTCGAGAGCTCCTACAATGAGCAGTTCTTC. Translating gives CASSFFESSYNEQFF.

The chain combines TRBV6-6 with TRBJ1-5; D unclear. From germline, CDR1 is MNHNY and CDR2 SVGAGI (reference sequence). V gave up 4 bases and J gave up 0 bases, with 13 bases separating them. The CDR3 runs to 16 residues. The CDR3 nucleotides are TGTGCCAGCAGTTCCTGGGAAGACTATAGCAATCAGCCCCAGCATTTT. Translation gives CASSSWEDYSNQPQHF.

This chain joins TRBV10-1 and TRBJ2-7, with 9 bases matching TRBD2. V lost 11 bases to trimming and J lost 8 bases; unmatched junction nucleotides: 16. Germline V CDR1 and CDR2: WNHNN, SYGVQD (reference sequence). There are 14 residues in the CDR3. For the CDR3, the DNA is TGCGCCTGTAGCCTAGCGCGGGAGGGCTCTAAGCAGTACTTC. The encoded protein is CACSLAREGSKQYF.

V and J are TRBV5-6 and TRBJ2-2; 14 bases fit TRBD2. Germline V gene sequence: CDR1 SGHDT, CDR2 YYEEEE. V dropped 4 bases and J dropped 7; count of bases not matched to a gene: 12. This CDR3 contains 18 residues. CDR3 loop: CASSRPWTSGRTGGELFF. CDR3 DNA: TGTGCCAGCAGCAGGCCGTGGACTAGCGGGAGGACTGGCGGGGAGCTGTTTTTT. The full variable domain, rest sourced from reference TRBV5-6 and TRBJ2-2, is DAGVTQSPTHLIKTRGQQVTLRCSPKSGHDTVSWYQQALGQGPQFIFQYYEEEERQRGNFPDRFSGHQFPNYSSELNVNALLLGDSALYLCASSRPWTSGRTGGELFFGEGSRLTVL.

The chain carries TRBV10-1 and TRBJ1-3; D not resolved. Germline CDR1 reads WNHNN; CDR2 reads SYGVQD (reference sequence). The CDR3 has 14 amino acids. The V end was cut by 2 bases, the J end by 0 bases, with 5 bases between. In DNA form, the CDR3 reads TGCGCCAGCAGTGAGGCAGGCTCTGGAAACACCATATATTTT. Protein sequence: CASSEAGSGNTIYF.

The chain combines TRBV25-1 with TRBJ2-5; D is possibly TRBD1 (6 bases). In germline, CDR1 is MGHDK, CDR2 SYGVNS. The length of the CDR3 is 16 residues. Deletions cut 8 bases from V and 4 bases from J, with 23 bases between. DNA for the CDR3: TGTGCCAGCCCTATCAGGGGAGAGGCAAGGACAGAGACCCAGTACTTC. Protein product: CASPIRGEARTETQYF.

This clone occurred once. The chain links TRBV5-8 to TRBJ2-6; perhaps D is TRBD1 or TRBD2 (5 bases each). V lost 1 base and J lost 2, with 10 bases in between. CDR1 is SGHTS and CDR2 is YDEGEE in the germline V gene. The CDR3 is made up of 16 amino acids. The CDR3 sequence is CASSLMGVAGANVLTF. As DNA, the CDR3 is TGTGCCAGCAGCTTGATGGGGGTAGCTGGGGCCAACGTCCTGACTTTC.

CDR3 amino acids: CASSKYQEQLQPQHF. CDR3 bases: TGTGCCAGTAGTAAGTACCAAGAGCAACTTCAGCCCCAGCATTTT. The J gene is TRBJ1-5, the V gene TRBV19; D uncertain. Deletions cut 4 bases from V and 6 bases from J, with 16 bases between. Germline CDR1 is LNHDA and CDR2 is SQIVND (reference sequence). The CDR3 spans 15 residues.

This clone was recorded once. The J gene is TRBJ1-5, the V gene TRBV19; D gene ambiguous. The CDR3 length is 13 residues. Trimming took 6 bases from V and 10 from J, leaving 16 bases between them. Germline CDR1 LNHDA, CDR2 SQIVND (reference sequence). CDR3 DNA sequence: TGTGCCAGTAGCCAACGAACGGGCCTCCCCCAGCATTTT. As protein: CASSQRTGLPQHF.

V usage is TRBV5-3 and J usage is TRBJ2-1; no definite D call. TRBV5-3 is marked as an open reading frame, function uncertain. Trimming shortened V by 2 bases and J by 3 bases, and 6 bases separated the two germline ends. The CDR3 runs 13 residues. CDR3 region: CARSFTDYNEQFF. CDR3 bases: TGTGCCAGAAGCTTCACGGACTACAATGAGCAGTTCTTC.

The chain links TRBV5-1 to TRBJ2-7, with 11 bases aligning to TRBD2. This CDR3 has 15 amino acids. Germline V CDR1 and CDR2: SGHRS, YFSETQ. The V segment lost 5 bases and the J segment 4 bases; nucleotides outside the gene matches: 8. The CDR3 reads CASRGLAGGLYEQYF. The DNA for the CDR3 is TGCGCCAGCAGAGGGCTAGCGGGAGGTCTTTACGAGCAGTACTTC.

The chain employs TRBV5-1 and TRBJ2-1; D not certain. The CDR3 loop spans 17 amino acids. The germline V gene encodes CDR1 SGHRS and CDR2 YFSETQ. Trimming took off 2 bases at V and 1 base at J, with 16 bases between the two ends. CDR3 nucleotides: TGCGCCAGCAGCTTCCTAGTGGAGACTGCATCCTACAATGAGCAGTTCTTC. Its translation: CASSFLVETASYNEQFF.

The V gene is TRBV5-4, the J gene TRBJ2-5, with a weak D call TRBD1 (6 bases). This CDR3 comprises 14 residues. The V end was cut by 0 bases, the J end by 1 base, with 7 bases between. Germline V lookup: CDR1 SGHNT, CDR2 YYREEE (reference sequence). CDR3 protein: CASSLGQAQETQYF. CDR3 nucleotide sequence: TGTGCCAGCAGCTTGGGACAGGCCCAAGAGACCCAGTACTTC.

The chain uses TRBV9 and TRBJ2-7; no firm D call. Germline V gives CDR1 SGDLS, CDR2 YYNGEE. Trimming pared 3 bases from V and 0 bases from J, leaving 10 bases between. This CDR3 has 14 amino acids. For the CDR3, the DNA is TGTGCCAGCAGCGCTTACGGTAGCTCCTACGAGCAGTACTTC. It encodes CASSAYGSSYEQYF.

The rearrangement joins TRBV9 to TRBJ2-4; D gene ambiguous. Between the trimmed V and J ends, which lost 0 bases and 7 bases, there was a span of 11 bases. CDR1 SGDLS and CDR2 YYNGEE come from the germline V gene. The CDR3 covers 14 residues. For the CDR3, the DNA is TGTGCCAGCAGCGTAGGAGCTACTCTTAACATTCAGTACTTC. The encoded protein is CASSVGATLNIQYF.

The chain has TRBV28 and TRBJ2-7, with TRBD1 identical over 9 bases. The ends lost 6 bases at V and 4 bases at J; junction bases unmatched: 13. The CDR3 covers 16 residues. Germline values: CDR1 MDHEN, CDR2 SYDVKM. The CDR3 is CASSSHYRDRVYEQYF. The DNA of the CDR3 is TGTGCCAGCAGCTCACACTACCGGGACAGGGTTTACGAGCAGTACTTC.

The sample holds one count of this clone. The genes are TRBV25-1 and TRBJ2-2; 7 bases are a match to TRBD1. The CDR3 is made up of 14 amino acids. The germline CDR1 and CDR2 sequences are MGHDK and SYGVNS. The J segment lost 4 bases and the V segment lost 2 bases, leaving 1 base of the junction unmatched. CDR3 in amino acids: CASSEQGVTGELFF. The CDR3 bases are TGTGCCAGCAGTGAACAGGGGGTCACCGGGGAGCTGTTTTTT.